The clone carrying this T cell receptor beta chain has just one count. This sample is part of a study of high-grade serous ovarian cancer treatment subgroups. Tumor samples were taken before definitive surgery or chemotherapy. Profiled with immunoSEQ multiplex PCR; TCRdb holds only in-frame clones, not every one. The data contain 30,000 to 40,000 clones, approximately 81% of them seen just once; the ten biggest clones take up roughly 3.2%. The trim removed 5 bases at V and 7 bases at J, leaving 10 bases unmatched. This CDR3 is built from 15 residues. Looked up from germline, CDR1 is SEHNR and CDR2 is FQNEAQ (reference sequence).

The J gene is TRBJ2-1, the V gene TRBV7-9; the match to TRBD2 covers 8 bases. The sequence came from a human donor with high-grade serous ovarian cancer. Sequenced sample: tumor tissue. CDR3 DNA sequence: TGTGCCAGCAGCCCATACCGGGAGGGCCCGAATGAGCAGTTCTTC. Encoded protein: CASSPYREGPNEQFF.